A single sample gave rise to the 8 T cell receptor beta chains below, sequenced in a study of CD8+ T cells in alopecia areata (dated by TCRdb to the late 2010s). This specimen's treatment or condition label, interpreted: oral pan-JAK inhibitor, 5-10 mg twice daily. Libraries were constructed by the immunoSEQ multiplex PCR assay. RNA was extracted from all samples and reverse transcribed into cDNA, which served as template for TCR sequencing. TCRdb took this table from immuneACCESS and kept in-frame rearrangements with V and J called. Such tables lack part of the clones; where checked against another copy, unresolved V genes explain under half of the gap, and the rest is unexplained. The sample includes 180,000 or so clones, with 40% to 55% observed a single time. The ten largest clones take up over 9.5% of the sample. This sample comprised CD8+ T cells sorted from blood, obtained at approximately week 51, from a patient treated with tofacitinib. These receptors came from a human donor with alopecia areata.

V and J are TRBV19 and TRBJ1-5; D not resolved. Germline CDR1 LNHDA, CDR2 SQIVND (reference sequence). The V and J ends lost 3 bases and 5 bases respectively, with 14 bases between them. This CDR3 region has 15 residues. CDR3 region: CASSIMTGNYQPQHF. CDR3 DNA sequence: TGTGCCAGTAGTATCATGACGGGCAATTATCAGCCCCAGCATTTT. The full variable domain, completed using reference TRBV19 and TRBJ1-5, is DGGITQSPKYLFRKEGQNVTLSCEQNLNHDAMYWYRQDPGQGLRLIYYSQIVNDFQKGDIAEGYSVSREKKESFPLTVTSAQKNPTAFYLCASSIMTGNYQPQHFGDGTRLSIL.

The sample holds a few counts of this clone. This chain joins TRBV7-9 and TRBJ2-5; D is unresolved. The CDR3 totals 15 residues. Germline V CDR1 and CDR2: SEHNR, FQNEAQ (reference sequence). The V end was cut by 3 bases, the J end by 4 bases, with 15 bases between. Written as DNA, the CDR3 is TGTGCCAGCAGCTTGCCTGCCGGTTGGGGAGAGACCCAGTACTTC. Translated, it gives CASSLPAGWGETQYF.

The J gene is TRBJ2-1, the V gene TRBV11-2; D perhaps matches TRBD2 (5 bases). The CDR3 contains 12 residues. Germline loops: CDR1 SGHAT, CDR2 FQNNGV. V was shortened by 1 base and J by 9 bases, with 7 bases between the two germline ends. In nucleotides, the CDR3 is TGTGCCAGCAGCTTAGGCCGGGGTGAGCAGTTCTTC. As protein: CASSLGRGEQFF.

The V gene is TRBV7-8, the J gene TRBJ2-5, with unresolved D. Germline assignment: CDR1 SGHVS and CDR2 FQNEAQ. Trimming pared 0 bases from V and 0 bases from J, leaving 2 bases between. This CDR3 has 13 residues. CDR3 coding DNA: TGTGCCAGCAGCTTAGCGAACCAAGAGACCCAGTACTTC. This sequence encodes CASSLANQETQYF.

The V and J genes are TRBV13 and TRBJ2-3; 7 nucleotides match TRBD2. CDR1 PRHDT and CDR2 FYEKMQ come from the germline V gene (reference sequence). J gave up 2 bases and V 2 bases, and 1 base lay outside the gene matches. The CDR3 spans 14 residues. CDR3 DNA sequence: TGTGCCAGCAGCTTAAGCGGGGACACAGATACGCAGTATTTT. As protein: CASSLSGDTDTQYF. Drawing the rest from reference TRBV13 and TRBJ2-3, the complete variable domain is AAGVIQSPRHLIKEKRETATLKCYPIPRHDTVYWYQQGPGQDPQFLISFYEKMQSDKGSIPDRFSAQQFSDYHSELNMSSLELGDSALYFCASSLSGDTDTQYFGPGTRLTVL.

This clone was observed a few times. The chain combines TRBV29-1 with TRBJ2-5; possible D gene TRBD1, 6 bases. Looked up from germline, CDR1 is SQVTM and CDR2 is ANQGSEA. This CDR3 comprises 11 residues. Between the trimmed V and J ends, which lost 4 bases and 5 bases, there was a span of 8 bases. Here the CDR3 reads CSVVQGETQYF. The CDR3 region has the DNA TGCAGCGTTGTCCAGGGGGAGACCCAGTACTTC.

The rearrangement joins TRBV5-4 to TRBJ1-4; no reliable D call. The germline V and J ends were trimmed by 3 bases and 4 bases, with 1 base remaining between them. Germline loops: CDR1 SGHNT, CDR2 YYREEE (reference sequence). There are 11 residues in the CDR3. The CDR3 DNA reads TGTGCCAGCAGCTATAATGAAAAACTGTTTTTT. Protein sequence: CASSYNEKLFF.

This clone was picked up a small number of times. V usage is TRBV6-5 and J usage is TRBJ2-5; 7 positions match TRBD1. The CDR3 length is 14 residues. J lost 4 bases, V lost 5 bases, and 7 bases had no gene match. Looked up from germline, CDR1 is MNHEY and CDR2 is SVGAGI. The CDR3 DNA is TGTGCCAGCAGTCCACAGGGGAGAGCAGAGACCCAGTACTTC. Amino acid sequence: CASSPQGRAETQYF.